This section outlines one T cell receptor beta chain sequence together with its context. The CDR3 covers 12 residues. V shed 6 bases and J shed 5 bases, with 10 bases lying between them. The germline gives CDR1 MNHEY, CDR2 SMNVEV (reference sequence). The entry originates in a study of blood T cell repertoires in COVID-19. On the study more broadly: Some COVID-19 samples were acute and others convalescent; all came from the United States, Italy and Spain.

Only in-frame clones appear in the TCRdb table, and some are missing; sequencing was by immunoSEQ multiplex PCR. The table shows about 210,000 clones, with approximately 90% occurring only once. The V gene is TRBV27, the J gene TRBJ2-5; D is perhaps TRBD1 (6 bases). This clonotype was obtained from a woman aged 40 to 55 with acute or convalescent COVID-19. The sample was peripheral blood. The CDR3: CASRQGVETQYF. The CDR3 nucleotides read TGTGCCAGCAGACAGGGAGTCGAGACCCAGTACTTC.